Below are 13 T cell receptor beta chains sequenced from a single sample in a study of tumor-infiltrating lymphocytes in oesophageal squamous cell carcinoma. Using its own MiXCR run on the PCR reads, TCRdb lists one record per CDR3 protein. The sample consists of approximately 20,000 distinct CDR3 sequences, approximately 40% of them appearing once. Sequenced input: normal esophageal tissue next to the tumor. These receptors were taken from a male donor with esophageal squamous cell carcinoma.

Many counts were recorded for this clonotype. V usage is TRBV12-3 or TRBV12-4 and J usage is TRBJ1-3; TRBD1 matches at 9 bases. Trimming at V came to 3 bases and at J to 15 bases, leaving 6 bases not matched to a gene. The length of the CDR3 is 12 residues. As DNA, the CDR3 is TGTGCCAGCAGTTTTGGACAGGGGTATCCATATTTT. Protein: CASSFGQGYPYF.

This clonotype was observed many times. The chain is built from TRBV2 and TRBJ1-1; D unclear. CDR1 is SNHLY, CDR2 FYNNEI, per germline. CDR3 length equals 11 residues. With 4 bases removed from V and 5 bases from J, the gap between germline ends came to 5 bases. The CDR3 nucleotides read TGTGCCAGCAGTGCCCAAACTGAAGCTTTCTTT. Its translation is CASSAQTEAFF.

This clonotype was counted many times. The chain uses TRBV5-1 and TRBJ2-2; 8 nucleotides match TRBD2. J was trimmed by 2 bases and V by 7 bases; bases with no gene match: 7. Germline-derived CDR1 and CDR2 are SGHRS and YFSETQ. The CDR3 consists of 15 residues. The CDR3 region is CASGYAGGNTGELFF. In nucleotides, the CDR3 is TGCGCCAGCGGATACGCGGGAGGAAACACCGGGGAGCTGTTTTTT.

This clonotype was detected ten times or more. J is TRBJ2-3 and V is TRBV5-4; TRBD2 agrees at 15 bases. The trim removed 5 bases at V and 3 bases at J, leaving 10 bases unmatched. The CDR3 contains 18 residues. Germline V gene sequence: CDR1 SGHNT, CDR2 YYREEE (reference sequence). The CDR3 nucleotides are TGTGCCAGCAGTTGGGGACTAGCGGGAGGAATAGGAACAGATACGCAGTATTTT. Amino acids: CASSWGLAGGIGTDTQYF.

The genes are TRBV7-2 and TRBJ2-3; D is uncertain. The J call is uncertain, as TRBJ2-7 better fits the DNA end. CDR1 and CDR2 (germline): SGHTA, FQGNSA. The CDR3 covers 12 residues. The CDR3 protein is CASSPLPYEQYF. For the CDR3, the DNA is TGTGCCAGCAGCCCCCTTCCCTACGAGCAGTACTTC.

The chain employs TRBV28 and TRBJ2-7; D could derive from TRBD1 or TRBD2 (5 bases each). Trimming took 5 bases from V and 3 from J, leaving 8 bases between them. This CDR3 has 12 amino acids. The germline gives CDR1 MDHEN, CDR2 SYDVKM. The chain's CDR3 is CASSGGFYEQYF. DNA for the CDR3: TGTGCCAGCAGTGGGGGATTCTACGAGCAGTACTTC.

The V call is TRBV12-3 or TRBV12-4, the J call TRBJ1-1; 7 bases are a match to TRBD1. The J call may be faulty, since TRBJ2-2 better matches the DNA end. CDR3 length equals 14 residues. Written as DNA, the CDR3 is TGTGCCAGCAAAATTACAGGGGCCACCGGGGAGCTGTTTTTT. Translation gives CASKITGATGELFF.

The chain uses TRBV7-9 and TRBJ2-7; D might be TRBD2 (5 bases). V lost 5 bases and J 2 bases, leaving 13 bases between the germline ends. The germline CDR1 and CDR2 sequences are SEHNR and FQNEAQ (reference sequence). The CDR3 length is 14 residues. Written as DNA, the CDR3 is TGTGCCAGCAGCCCCGGTAGCGTTACCTACGAGCAGTACTTC. This translates into CASSPGSVTYEQYF.

This clonotype is deemed medium-sized. This sequence joins TRBV6-2 or TRBV6-3 and TRBJ2-3; 7 bases map to TRBD2. From germline, CDR1 is MNHEY and CDR2 SVGEGT. The CDR3 has 16 amino acids. V trimming: 2 bases; J trimming: 3 bases; junction bases outside the gene matches: 8. The CDR3 reads CASSYDRTRWTDTQYF. The CDR3 coding sequence is TGTGCCAGCAGTTACGATCGGACTAGATGGACAGATACGCAGTATTTT.

V and J are TRBV11-2 and TRBJ2-7, with TRBD2 matching 9 bases. Losses at the gene ends were 1 base for V and 2 bases for J; bases not matched to a gene: 27. The CDR3 is 23 amino acids. CDR1 is SGHAT and CDR2 is FQNNGV in the germline V gene. CDR3 coding DNA: TGTGCCAGCAGCTTAGGGTTTAGGACCCCTGGGATAGCGGGAGTTTTTAGCCCCTACGAGCAGTACTTC. It codes for CASSLGFRTPGIAGVFSPYEQYF.

As concerns this clonotype: The CDR3 carries no conserved terminal phenylalanine or tryptophan, so it likely arises from a read error. It is unclear where the CDR3 begins or ends on the DNA, so no DNA is shown, and the CDR3 is as TCRdb lists it. This sequence joins TRBV10-2 and TRBJ2-7; the D call in the table, TRBD1, was not verified against the DNA. The CDR3 length equals 14 residues, ends included. The germline gives CDR1 WSHSY, CDR2 SAAADI. This CDR3 reads CASNQGADGYTFGS.

The V call is TRBV6-2 or TRBV6-3, the J call TRBJ2-7; D possibly uses TRBD1 or TRBD2 (7 bases each). Trimming took 2 bases from V and 7 from J, leaving 21 bases between them. Germline V lookup: CDR1 MNHEY, CDR2 SVGEGT. The CDR3 has 16 residues. CDR3 sequence (DNA): TGTGCCAGCAGTTACCCCGCCAGGGGGGGCTACAATGAGCAGTACTTC. Translating it yields CASSYPARGGYNEQYF.

The chain carries TRBV7-9 and TRBJ2-4; TRBD1 is a possible D gene (5 bases). The assigned J gene may be wrong: the sequence end matches TRBJ2-7 better. The CDR3 spans 14 residues. The germline V gene encodes CDR1 SEHNR and CDR2 FQNEAQ (reference sequence). CDR3 protein: CASSLAAGNYEQYF. CDR3 bases: TGTGCCAGCAGCTTAGCCGCAGGGAACTACGAGCAGTACTTC.